The clone carrying this T cell receptor beta chain was seen only a few times. Method: immunoSEQ multiplex PCR; TCRdb's copy keeps in-frame clones and lacks some. Altogether tens of thousands of clones are present, about 60% being singletons, with the ten largest covering 7.5% to 9%. The record originates from a study of early stage breast cancer tumors. Trimming cost V 3 bases and J 4 bases, with 10 bases left between them. Looked up from germline, CDR1 is MNHEY and CDR2 is SMNVEV (reference sequence). This CDR3 comprises 15 residues. The chain is built from TRBV27 and TRBJ2-6, with D unclear. The sequenced material came from breast tumor tissue. The TCR originated in a person aged 45-60 years with breast cancer. The CDR3 protein is CASSFVPGGANVLTF. The CDR3 DNA follows: TGTGCCAGCAGTTTCGTCCCAGGCGGGGCCAACGTCCTGACTTTC.